Listed below are T cell receptor beta chains from one sample, sequenced in a study of graft-versus-host responses after intestinal transplantation. The protocol was immunoSEQ multiplex PCR, while the TCRdb copy is restricted to in-frame clones and leaves out a portion. Of tens of thousands of clones listed, approximately 92% are singletons. No antigens are known for them. The sample in question was unstimulated CD8+ T cells sorted from spleen or lymph node cells, obtained before intestinal transplant. The receptors here all came from a human donor who received an intestinal transplant. Both conserved end residues are part of each CDR3. D genes are given only for firm matches. Rows may omit the clone size; those that give it use once, few, many or a size class.

cdr3_nt cdr3_aa clone_size d_call j_call v_call
TGTGCCAGCAGTCTGGGCATGAACCAAGAGACCCAGTACTTC CASSLGMNQETQYF NA NA TRBJ2-5 TRBV2
TGCGCCAGCAGCCAACAACAGGGCCCGAACTCCTACGAGCAGTACTTC CASSQQQGPNSYEQYF once NA TRBJ2-7 TRBV4-3
TGTGCCGGGAGGGGGGAAAACTATGGCTACACCTTC CAGRGENYGYTF NA NA TRBJ1-2 TRBV7-9
TGCGCCAGCAGCCAAGCCTCTAGCGGGAGAAACACCGGGGAGCTGTTTTTT CASSQASSGRNTGELFF NA TRBD2 TRBJ2-2 TRBV4-1
TGTGCCAGCAGCGTAGCTACGGTCGCCAGGGAGACCCAGTACTTC CASSVATVARETQYF few NA TRBJ2-5 TRBV9
TGTGCCAGCAGTGTCATAGGGGGGGTTGGAAACACCATATATTTT CASSVIGGVGNTIYF NA NA TRBJ1-3 TRBV25-1
TGTGCCATCGGTGAAGCGGGGGGCTTCACCGGGGAGCTGTTTTTT CAIGEAGGFTGELFF NA TRBD2 TRBJ2-2 TRBV10-3
TGTGCCTGGAGTGTACTAGGCGAAGGGAACACTGAAGCTTTCTTT CAWSVLGEGNTEAFF NA NA TRBJ1-1 TRBV30
TGCAGCGCCACCCAGGGGGACAATGAGCAGTTCTTC CSATQGDNEQFF NA TRBD1 TRBJ2-1 TRBV29-1
TGTGCCAGCAGCAAAGCGCTTTTAGGAGGTCTAGCCAAAAACATTCAGTACTTC CASSKALLGGLAKNIQYF NA NA TRBJ2-4 TRBV21-1
TGTGCCAGCAGTTTATCGGGGAGTGGCACCGGGGAGCTGTTTTTT CASSLSGSGTGELFF NA NA TRBJ2-2 TRBV27
TGTGCCAGCAGCCAGGGTCTAGCGGGGGGTGAGCAGTTCTTC CASSQGLAGGEQFF NA TRBD2 TRBJ2-1 TRBV4-2
TGTGCCTGGAGTCAAGGACTAGCGGGTCCAGATACGCAGTATTTT CAWSQGLAGPDTQYF NA TRBD2 TRBJ2-3 TRBV30
TGCGCCAGCAGCACCTCACTAGCGGTGCTAGATACGCAGTATTTT CASSTSLAVLDTQYF NA TRBD2 TRBJ2-3 TRBV4-1
TGTGCCAGCAGCCGAGCCGGGACACCTTACAATGAGCAGTTCTTC CASSRAGTPYNEQFF NA NA TRBJ2-1 TRBV14
TGTGCCAGCTCACCTACGGACAGGAGTAATGAAAAACTGTTTTTT CASSPTDRSNEKLFF NA TRBD1 TRBJ1-4 TRBV18
TGCGCCAGCAGCTCCTGGAGCGGGATGGAGCAGTACTTC CASSSWSGMEQYF NA TRBD2 TRBJ2-7 TRBV5-1
TGTGCCAGCAGCCATATAATCGGACAAGGCGGTGAGCAGTTCTTC CASSHIIGQGGEQFF NA NA TRBJ2-1 TRBV4-2
TGTGCCAGCCAGAGGGGGTCCCTGGGGGAGACCCAGTACTTC CASQRGSLGETQYF NA NA TRBJ2-5 TRBV6-6
TGTGCCATCACCGATATAACCGGACAGAGAGACTATGGCTACACCTTC CAITDITGQRDYGYTF NA NA TRBJ1-2 TRBV10-3
TGTGCCAGCAGTGAAGGGCAGGGGGCGATAGGCCACCAAGAGACCCAGTACTTC CASSEGQGAIGHQETQYF NA TRBD1 TRBJ2-5 TRBV2
TGTGCCAGCAGCTGGGGACAGAGCACAGATACGCAGTATTTT CASSWGQSTDTQYF NA TRBD1 TRBJ2-3 TRBV7-2
TGCAGCGTTGTAGGAACAGGGGCCTACGAGCAGTACTTC CSVVGTGAYEQYF NA TRBD1 TRBJ2-7 TRBV29-1
TGTGCCACCACGGGACTAGCGGACAATGAGCAGTTCTTC CATTGLADNEQFF few TRBD2 TRBJ2-1 TRBV2
TGTGCCAGCAGCTACCTCGGACTAGCGGGTCACAATGAGCAGTTCTTC CASSYLGLAGHNEQFF NA TRBD2 TRBJ2-1 TRBV7-2
TGTGCCAGCGGTATAGGGGATAATGGCTACACCTTC CASGIGDNGYTF once NA TRBJ1-2 TRBV11-3
TGCAGTGCCCTCCAGAGGTTTGAGCAGTTCTTC CSALQRFEQFF NA NA TRBJ2-1 TRBV20-1
TGTGCCACTTATAGCGGGGAAAGCACAGATACGCAGTATTTT CATYSGESTDTQYF NA TRBD2 TRBJ2-3 TRBV2
TGTGCCAGCAGCTCCCCGGGGGAGGCGTTAGAGACCCAGTACTTC CASSSPGEALETQYF NA NA TRBJ2-5 TRBV5-6
TGCAGCGTTGAAGAAGGGGCCTACGAGCAGTACTTC CSVEEGAYEQYF NA NA TRBJ2-7 TRBV29-1
TGCGCCAGCAGCTTTGGGACAGGGAACTATGGCTACACCTTC CASSFGTGNYGYTF NA TRBD1 TRBJ1-2 TRBV4-1
TGCGCCAGCAGCTTAGCGGAATCCTACGAGCAGTACTTC CASSLAESYEQYF NA NA TRBJ2-7 TRBV5-1
TGCGCCAGCAGCCAAGGGGGACAGGGGGCCCACGAGCAGTACTTC CASSQGGQGAHEQYF NA TRBD1 TRBJ2-7 TRBV4-1
TGTGCCAGCAGCTTATTCGGAGCAGGGGGCGCTGGGGCCAACGTCCTGACTTTC CASSLFGAGGAGANVLTF NA TRBD1 TRBJ2-6 TRBV7-8
TGTGCCAGCAGCCTCGGGACAGGTGGCGAGCAGTACTTC CASSLGTGGEQYF NA TRBD1 TRBJ2-7 TRBV11-2
TGTGCCAGTACTCAAGGGTCCGGGACTTACAATGAGCAGTTCTTC CASTQGSGTYNEQFF NA NA TRBJ2-1 TRBV19
TGTGCCAGCACCTCCTCGGTGGGCCAGCCCCAGCATTTT CASTSSVGQPQHF NA NA TRBJ1-5 TRBV6-5